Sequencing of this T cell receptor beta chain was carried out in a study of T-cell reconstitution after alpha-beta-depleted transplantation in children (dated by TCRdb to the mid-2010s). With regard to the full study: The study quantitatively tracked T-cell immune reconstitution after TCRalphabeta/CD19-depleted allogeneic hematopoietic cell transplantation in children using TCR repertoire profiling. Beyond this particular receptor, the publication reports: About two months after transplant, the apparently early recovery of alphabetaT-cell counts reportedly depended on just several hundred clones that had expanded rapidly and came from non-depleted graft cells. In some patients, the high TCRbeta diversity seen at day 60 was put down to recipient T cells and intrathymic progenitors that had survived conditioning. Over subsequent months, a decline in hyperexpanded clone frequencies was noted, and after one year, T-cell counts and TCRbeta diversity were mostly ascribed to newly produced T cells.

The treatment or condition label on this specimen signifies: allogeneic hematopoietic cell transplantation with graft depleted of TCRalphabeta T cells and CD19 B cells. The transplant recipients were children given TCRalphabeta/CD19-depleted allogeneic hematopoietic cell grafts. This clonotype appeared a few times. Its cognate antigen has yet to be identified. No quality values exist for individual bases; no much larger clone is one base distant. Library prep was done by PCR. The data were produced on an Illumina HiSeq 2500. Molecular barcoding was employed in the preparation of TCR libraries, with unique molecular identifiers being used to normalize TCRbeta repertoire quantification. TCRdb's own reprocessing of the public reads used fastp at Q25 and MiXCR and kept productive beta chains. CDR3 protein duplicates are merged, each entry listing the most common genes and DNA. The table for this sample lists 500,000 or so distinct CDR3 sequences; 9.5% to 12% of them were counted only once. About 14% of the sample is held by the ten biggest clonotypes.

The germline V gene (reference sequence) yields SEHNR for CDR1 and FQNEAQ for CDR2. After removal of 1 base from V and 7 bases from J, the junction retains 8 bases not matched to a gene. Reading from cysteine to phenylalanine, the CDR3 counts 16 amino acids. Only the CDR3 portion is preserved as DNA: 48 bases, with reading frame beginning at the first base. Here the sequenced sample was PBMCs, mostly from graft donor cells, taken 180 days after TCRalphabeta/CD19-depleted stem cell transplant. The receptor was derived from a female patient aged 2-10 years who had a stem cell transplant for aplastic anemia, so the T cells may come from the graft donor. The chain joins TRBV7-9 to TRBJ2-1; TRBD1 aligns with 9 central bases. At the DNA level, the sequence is TGTGCCAGCAGCTTAGGGGGACAGGGCGTCTCGAATGAGCAGTTCTTC. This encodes CASSLGGQGVSNEQFF. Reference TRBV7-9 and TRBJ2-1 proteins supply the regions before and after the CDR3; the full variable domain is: DTGVSQNPRHKITKRGQNVTFRCDPISEHNRLYWYRQTLGQGPEFLTYFQNEAQLEKSRLLSDRFSAERPKGSFSTLEIQRTEQGDSAMYLCASSLGGQGVSNEQFFGPGTRLTVL.